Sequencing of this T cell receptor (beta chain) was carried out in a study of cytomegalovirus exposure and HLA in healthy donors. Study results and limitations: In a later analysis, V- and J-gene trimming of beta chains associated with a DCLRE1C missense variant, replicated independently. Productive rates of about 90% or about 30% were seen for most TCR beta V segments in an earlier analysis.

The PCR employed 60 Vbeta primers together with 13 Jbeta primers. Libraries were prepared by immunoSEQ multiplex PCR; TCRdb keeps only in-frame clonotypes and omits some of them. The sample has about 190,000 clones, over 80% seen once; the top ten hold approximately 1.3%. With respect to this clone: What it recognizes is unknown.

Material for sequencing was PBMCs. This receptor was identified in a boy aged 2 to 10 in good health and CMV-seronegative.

CDR3 in DNA: TGCGCCAGCAGTGAACAGAACACCGGGGAGCTGTTTTTT. Residues: CASSEQNTGELFF. V is TRBV10-1 and J is TRBJ2-2; D unclear. Germline V gene data show CDR1 as WNHNN and CDR2 as SYGVQD (reference sequence). The CDR3 is 13 residues long. Trimming stripped 3 bases from V and 1 base from J, with 3 bases between.